Listed here are 11 T cell receptor beta chains from one sample, sequenced in a study of shared clonotypes between healthy human individuals. Assay used: immunoSEQ multiplex PCR; TCRdb lists only in-frame clones, some missing. The sample contains 2.3 million or so clones, roughly 93% of which appear only once. The specimen sequenced was naive CD4+ T cells from PBMCs. Indicated subset: CD45RA+ positively selected. The receptors were gathered from a man aged 18 to 35 in good health. Some clones in this sample may be carry-over from other donors' samples.

The genes are TRBV5-1 and TRBJ2-2; the D is unclear. Germline lookup yields CDR1 SGHRS and CDR2 YFSETQ. Trimming took 9 bases from V and 5 from J, leaving 17 bases between them. There are 14 residues in the CDR3. CDR3 sequence: CATQEFAKTGELFF. In DNA, the CDR3 is TGCGCCACCCAAGAGTTTGCAAAAACCGGGGAGCTGTTTTTT.

The chain carries TRBV19 and TRBJ2-5; 8 nucleotides match TRBD2. CDR1 and CDR2 from the germline V gene are LNHDA and SQIVND (reference sequence). This CDR3 is built from 15 residues. Trimming at V came to 1 base and at J to 1 base, leaving 2 bases not matched to a gene. The CDR3 coding sequence is TGTGCCAGTAGTATAGGACTAGCGCCCCAAGAGACCCAGTACTTC. This sequence encodes CASSIGLAPQETQYF. Filled out from reference TRBV19 and TRBJ2-5, the complete variable domain reads DGGITQSPKYLFRKEGQNVTLSCEQNLNHDAMYWYRQDPGQGLRLIYYSQIVNDFQKGDIAEGYSVSREKKESFPLTVTSAQKNPTAFYLCASSIGLAPQETQYFGPGTRLLVL.

V gene TRBV9 combines with J gene TRBJ1-2, with 10 positions matching TRBD1. There are 16 residues in the CDR3. V gave up 5 bases and J gave up 0 bases; unmatched junction bases: 7. Germline V gene lookup returns CDR1 SGDLS and CDR2 YYNGEE. As DNA, the CDR3 is TGTGCCAGCAGAAGGGGACAGGGGACTACTAACTATGGCTACACCTTC. Translating gives CASRRGQGTTNYGYTF.

V is TRBV6-5 and J is TRBJ1-2; the D gene is possibly TRBD1 (6 bases). Per germline, CDR1 MNHEY and CDR2 SVGAGI. The CDR3 is made up of 15 amino acids. V was clipped by 6 bases and J by 4 bases, with 18 bases between them. The DNA of the CDR3 is TGTGCCAGCAGATATAACAGGGCCCAGATCTATGGCTACACCTTC. Translated, it gives CASRYNRAQIYGYTF.

The chain recombines TRBV30 with TRBJ1-1; 9 bases fit TRBD1. V shed 6 bases and J 5 bases; nucleotides not matched to a gene: 16. Germline-derived CDR1 and CDR2 are GTSNPN and SVGIG (reference sequence). The CDR3 contains 16 residues. CDR3 sequence (DNA): TGTGCCTGCGTGGTCGGGACAGGGTTGCAAGGGACTGAAGCTTTCTTT. Translating it yields CACVVGTGLQGTEAFF.

The chain recombines TRBV10-1 with TRBJ2-3; D is perhaps TRBD1 (5 bases). CDR3 length: 13 amino acids. V was cut by 5 bases and J by 3 bases, with 9 bases left in between. The germline V gene encodes CDR1 WNHNN and CDR2 SYGVQD (reference sequence). The CDR3 nucleotides are TGCGCCAGCAGTCTCACAGGAACAGATACGCAGTATTTT. Translating it yields CASSLTGTDTQYF.

A remark on this clone: Its ends do not fully match the called genes, so a read error is possible. The genes are TRBV6-6 and TRBJ1-4; unclear D gene. The V gene's germline CDR1 is MNHNY and CDR2 SVGAGI (reference sequence). The CDR3 totals 14 residues. CDR3 amino acids: CASSYSGRNGKLFF. The DNA for the CDR3 is TGTGCCAGCAGTTACTCCGGCAGGAATGGAAAACTGTTTTTT.

V is TRBV29-1 and J is TRBJ2-3; no definite D call. V was cut by 7 bases and J by 1 base, with 9 bases left in between. In germline, CDR1 is SQVTM, CDR2 ANQGSEA. The CDR3 spans 12 residues. The CDR3 DNA reads TGCAGCGGCGACGACGGCACAGATACGCAGTATTTT. Protein: CSGDDGTDTQYF.

This clone was recorded once. The chain is built from TRBV6-5 and TRBJ2-7; TRBD1 might be the D (5 bases). Deletions cut 6 bases from V and 3 bases from J, with 15 bases between. This CDR3 has 14 amino acids. Germline CDR1 is MNHEY and CDR2 is SVGAGI. CDR3 in amino acids: CASRPGGAVYEQYF. The CDR3 DNA follows: TGTGCCAGCAGACCCGGTGGGGCAGTCTACGAGCAGTACTTC.

The rearrangement joins TRBV7-9 to TRBJ2-7; 8 nucleotides align to TRBD2. The J segment lost 5 bases and the V segment lost 1 base, leaving 7 bases of the junction unmatched. Germline V gives CDR1 SEHNR, CDR2 FQNEAQ (reference sequence). The CDR3 is made up of 15 amino acids. This chain's CDR3 is CASSLDGRAWHEQYF. In nucleotides, the CDR3 is TGTGCCAGCAGCTTAGACGGGAGGGCCTGGCACGAGCAGTACTTC.

On this clone itself: The same CDR3 can be traced to other DNA sequences in this sample. The J gene is TRBJ2-1, the V gene TRBV2, with D unresolved. CDR3 size: 10 residues. Trimming shortened V by 11 bases and J by 7 bases, and 9 bases separated the two germline ends. Germline-derived CDR1 and CDR2 are SNHLY and FYNNEI. The DNA of the CDR3 is TGTGCCTCCAGCCGGAATGAGCAGTTCTTC. Protein sequence: CASSRNEQFF.